The rows below give T cell receptor beta chains drawn from one sample of a study of immune evolution from preneoplasia to lung adenocarcinoma. Measured with immunoSEQ multiplex PCR; TCRdb has only the in-frame clones, and not every one. The table records around 4,000 clones, 86% of them present only once. Material: FFPE minimally invasive lung adenocarcinoma tissue. The receptor source for this set is a person aged 65 to 85 with lung adenocarcinoma. Both conserved end residues are part of each CDR3. A D gene is named only where the DNA matches it firmly. Where a row states a size, it is once, few, many or the class of an expanded clone; other rows omit it.

size,J,V,D,CDR3,DNA
once,TRBJ1-2,TRBV7-2,-,CASRLGQAGLYGYTF,TGTGCCAGCAGACTAGGGCAGGCAGGCCTCTATGGCTACACCTTC
-,TRBJ2-5,TRBV5-4,-,CASSPTGWETQYF,TGTGCCAGCAGCCCTACAGGGTGGGAGACCCAGTACTTC
-,TRBJ1-3,TRBV5-4,TRBD1,CASSRYTPTGVGNTIYF,TGTGCCAGCAGCCGATACACACCGACAGGGGTTGGGAACACCATATATTTT
few,TRBJ1-1,TRBV6-5,-,CASSYSRETEAFF,TGTGCCAGCAGTTACTCTAGGGAGACTGAAGCTTTCTTT
-,TRBJ2-7,TRBV4-3,-,CASSQDVRYEQYF,TGCGCCAGCAGCCAAGATGTCCGGTACGAGCAGTACTTC
-,TRBJ2-3,TRBV7-3,TRBD2,CASSFAGGRDTQYF,TGTGCCAGCAGTTTTGCGGGGGGCCGCGATACGCAGTATTTT
once,TRBJ1-1,TRBV7-9,-,CASSLQGGDTEAFF,TGTGCCAGCAGCTTACAGGGTGGGGACACTGAAGCTTTCTTT
once,TRBJ2-7,TRBV6-6,-,CASSYDSSSYEQYF,TGTGCCAGCAGTTACGACAGTTCCTCCTACGAGCAGTACTTC
-,TRBJ1-5,TRBV5-6,TRBD1,CASSIGTGTGINQPQHF,TGTGCCAGCAGCATCGGGACCGGGACAGGGATTAATCAGCCCCAGCATTTT
-,TRBJ2-5,TRBV18,-,CASSQQETQYF,TGTGCCAGCTCACAGCAAGAGACCCAGTACTTC
-,TRBJ1-1,TRBV4-1,-,CASSLSGEDRAFF,TGCGCCAGCAGCCTTTCGGGGGAGGATAGAGCTTTCTTT
-,TRBJ2-3,TRBV5-1,-,CASSPGTDTQYF,TGCGCCAGCAGCCCCGGCACAGATACGCAGTATTTT
-,TRBJ2-1,TRBV5-1,TRBD2,CASSLRTSGGDEQFF,TGCGCCAGCAGCTTGAGGACTAGCGGGGGGGATGAGCAGTTCTTC
-,TRBJ1-6,TRBV4-3,-,CASSQERTALNSPLHF,TGCGCCAGCAGCCAAGAGCGGACGGCACTTAATTCACCCCTCCACTTT
few,TRBJ2-5,TRBV15,-,CATSRDGRGYRKTQYF,TGTGCCACCAGCAGAGATGGTAGGGGGTATAGGAAGACCCAGTACTTC
-,TRBJ2-3,TRBV2,-,CASSLEADTQYF,TGTGCCAGCAGTCTGGAGGCGGATACGCAGTATTTT
once,TRBJ2-1,TRBV27,TRBD2,CASRGGGGAFMKQFF,TGTGCCAGCAGAGGGGGCGGGGGGGCCTTTATGAAGCAGTTCTTC
few,TRBJ1-1,TRBV7-8,-,CASSLVSGNTEAFF,TGTGCCAGCAGCTTAGTTAGCGGGAACACTGAAGCTTTCTTT
-,TRBJ1-1,TRBV7-9,TRBD1,CASSFGDRGSTEAFF,TGTGCCAGCAGCTTCGGGGACAGGGGATCCACTGAAGCTTTCTTT
-,TRBJ1-5,TRBV14,-,CASSSQTNQPQHF,TGTGCCAGCAGCTCACAAACTAATCAGCCCCAGCATTTT
-,TRBJ1-3,TRBV19,-,CASSNIADRISGNTIYF,TGTGCCAGTAGTAATATTGCAGACAGGATCTCTGGAAACACCATATATTTT
-,TRBJ2-2,TRBV6-5,-,CASSYLGGTGELFF,TGTGCCAGCAGTTACTTAGGAGGGACCGGGGAGCTGTTTTTT
few,TRBJ2-3,TRBV28,-,CASSFKGDGTDTQYF,TGTGCCAGCAGTTTCAAGGGGGATGGCACAGATACGCAGTATTTT
once,TRBJ1-1,TRBV25-1,-,CASSDSGHLNTEAFF,TGTGCCAGCAGTGACAGTGGACACCTGAACACTGAAGCTTTCTTT
-,TRBJ1-4,TRBV27,-,CASSSSGNHEKLFF,TGTGCCAGCAGTTCCTCCGGGAACCATGAAAAACTGTTTTTT
-,TRBJ2-7,TRBV2,TRBD1,CASLEGAGGIYEQYF,TGTGCCAGCCTAGAGGGGGCGGGTGGTATCTACGAGCAGTACTTC
few,TRBJ2-7,TRBV7-6,TRBD1,CASSPQTGGPWEQYF,TGTGCCAGCAGCCCACAGACAGGGGGCCCTTGGGAGCAGTACTTC
-,TRBJ2-7,TRBV7-2,-,CASRAGNEQYF,TGTGCCAGCAGGGCGGGGAACGAGCAGTACTTC